The following is a T cell receptor (beta chain) sequence with its context. The data were taken from a study of blood T cell repertoires in COVID-19. Study information: From the United States, Italy and Spain came samples of acute and convalescent COVID-19. T cells, B-cell-depleted T cells, or PBMCs supplied cDNA or gDNA.

In the source study's methods: Estimated nucleated cell counts came from reference gene primer amplification. TCRdb's copy holds only in-frame clones and misses some; the assay was immunoSEQ multiplex PCR. From that table come the V and J calls and clone size; the DNA was used to work out D and trimming. This table has about 200,000 clones, approximately 82% appearing once. The CDR3 spans 15 residues. V was cut by 3 bases and J by 0 bases, with 8 bases left in between. Germline CDR1 reads MNHEY; CDR2 reads SMNVEV (reference sequence). The TCR was taken from a human donor with acute or convalescent COVID-19. The donor label of this sample is uncertain. The sequencing input was peripheral blood. J is TRBJ1-4 and V is TRBV27, with D possibly TRBD1 on 5 matching bases. CDR3 DNA sequence: TGTGCCAGCAGTTTCGGGGGTGCAACTAATGAAAAACTGTTTTTT. This encodes CASSFGGATNEKLFF.